Following are 27 T cell receptor beta chains from one sample sequenced in a study of blood T cell repertoires in COVID-19. Measured with immunoSEQ multiplex PCR; TCRdb has only the in-frame clones, and not every one. This table has tens of thousands of clones, approximately 86% appearing once. The sequencing sample was made of peripheral blood. These receptors were obtained from an older man with active COVID-19.

This clone was counted once. The rearrangement uses TRBV29-1 and TRBJ1-4; no reliable D call. This CDR3 comprises 13 residues. Germline-derived CDR1 and CDR2 are SQVTM and ANQGSEA. V shed 8 bases and J shed 0 bases, with 10 bases lying between them. The chain's CDR3 is CSTRFATNEKLFF. The CDR3 region has the DNA TGCAGCACCAGGTTTGCAACTAATGAAAAACTGTTTTTT.

The chain employs TRBV7-9 and TRBJ2-5, with TRBD2 identical over 12 bases. This CDR3 comprises 17 residues. The V gene end was trimmed by 5 bases and the J gene end by 4 bases; junction bases not matched to a gene: 11. Germline loops: CDR1 SEHNR, CDR2 FQNEAQ (reference sequence). In DNA, the CDR3 is TGTGCCAGCAGCGAATCCGCTAGCGGGGGGGCCCCAGAGACCCAGTACTTC. Protein: CASSESASGGAPETQYF.

The chain uses TRBV7-2 and TRBJ2-5, with D possibly TRBD2 on 6 matching bases. CDR1 SGHTA and CDR2 FQGNSA come from the germline V gene. V was clipped by 5 bases and J by 1 base, with 14 bases between them. The length of the CDR3 is 15 residues. Here the CDR3 DNA reads TGTGCCAGCAGCCACGACGGGGGTTTCCAAGAGACCCAGTACTTC. Protein product: CASSHDGGFQETQYF. Looking up the rest from reference TRBV7-2 and TRBJ2-5 gives the full variable domain: GAGVSQSPSNKVTEKGKDVELRCDPISGHTALYWYRQSLGQGLEFLIYFQGNSAPDKSGLPSDRFSAERTGGSVSTLTIQRTQQEDSAVYLCASSHDGGFQETQYFGPGTRLLVL.

The chain combines TRBV11-2 with TRBJ2-5, with a weak D call TRBD1 (6 bases). Germline V gives CDR1 SGHAT, CDR2 FQNNGV. V lost 5 bases and J 3 bases, leaving 10 bases between the germline ends. This CDR3 spans 13 amino acids. The CDR3 DNA reads as TGTGCCAGCAGCCGAGACAGGAAAGAGACCCAGTACTTC. This sequence encodes CASSRDRKETQYF.

CDR3 protein: CASKGASGANVLTF. The CDR3, as DNA: TGTGCCAGCAAGGGGGCGTCTGGGGCCAACGTCCTGACTTTC. The gene calls are TRBV2 and TRBJ2-6; 7 nucleotides line up with TRBD1. This CDR3 is built from 14 residues. The V and J ends lost 7 bases and 1 base, in that order; junction bases with no gene match: 1. Germline lookup yields CDR1 SNHLY and CDR2 FYNNEI.

The chain recombines TRBV6-2 or TRBV6-3 with TRBJ2-7; 8 bases are a match to TRBD1. J gave up 0 bases and V 5 bases, and 6 bases lay outside the gene matches. The CDR3 is 15 residues long. The V gene's germline CDR1 is MNHEY and CDR2 SVGEGT. The DNA for the CDR3 is TGTGCCAGCAGTCAAGGGACAGGTAGCTCCTACGAGCAGTACTTC. It translates to CASSQGTGSSYEQYF.

This clone was recorded only once. This chain joins TRBV6-6 and TRBJ1-5; TRBD1 is a possible D gene (6 bases). Germline CDR1 and CDR2: MNHNY and SVGAGI (reference sequence). Trimming shortened V by 10 bases and J by 4 bases, and 14 bases separated the two germline ends. The CDR3 spans 13 residues. DNA of the CDR3: TGTGCCACCCGGCAGGGGTCAAATCAGCCCCAGCATTTT. Amino acids: CATRQGSNQPQHF.

In the case of this clone: The same CDR3 is also encoded by other DNA sequences in this sample. This CDR3 is CATSRDLQLAGAGEQFF. In nucleotides, the CDR3 is TGTGCCACCAGCAGAGATTTGCAACTAGCGGGGGCGGGGGAGCAGTTCTTC. The chain uses TRBV15 and TRBJ2-1, with 11 bases aligning to TRBD2. Germline loops: CDR1 LNHNV, CDR2 YYDKDF (reference sequence). The CDR3 has 17 residues. Trimming took 0 bases from V and 10 from J; bases not matched to a gene: 11.

This clone was seen a few times. The chain recombines TRBV2 with TRBJ1-5; 7 bases match TRBD1. Germline V CDR1 and CDR2: SNHLY, FYNNEI. Germline trimming cut 7 bases from V and 0 bases from J; bases unmatched to any gene: 3. This CDR3 has 14 amino acids. This CDR3 is CASNRQGSNQPQHF. CDR3 DNA: TGTGCCAGCAACCGACAGGGTAGCAATCAGCCCCAGCATTTT. The full variable domain, rest sourced from reference TRBV2 and TRBJ1-5, is EPEVTQTPSHQVTQMGQEVILRCVPISNHLYFYWYRQILGQKVEFLVSFYNNEISEKSEIFDDQFSVERPDGSNFTLKIRSTKLEDSAMYFCASNRQGSNQPQHFGDGTRLSIL.

V and J are TRBV27 and TRBJ2-2, with D unclear. Deletions cut 6 bases from V and 1 base from J, with 9 bases between. The V gene's germline CDR1 is MNHEY and CDR2 SMNVEV (reference sequence). This CDR3 spans 14 amino acids. This chain's CDR3 is CASSLKQNTGELFF. The CDR3 DNA sequence: TGTGCCAGCAGCCTAAAGCAGAACACCGGGGAGCTGTTTTTT.

The chain has TRBV5-6 and TRBJ1-5; 10 nucleotides line up with TRBD1. The germline V gene has CDR1 SGHDT and CDR2 YYEEEE. CDR3 length: 15 amino acids. V shed 3 bases and J 5 bases; nucleotides not matched to a gene: 5. CDR3 protein: CASSYRDRGYQPQHF. CDR3 sequence (DNA): TGTGCCAGCAGCTACCGGGACAGGGGATATCAGCCCCAGCATTTT.

The rearrangement links TRBV7-2 to TRBJ1-4; D not resolved. V lost 2 bases and J 5 bases, leaving 12 bases between the germline ends. CDR3 length equals 15 residues. Germline V CDR1 and CDR2: SGHTA, FQGNSA. CDR3 in amino acids: CASSLIPRVNEKLFF. CDR3 DNA sequence: TGTGCCAGCAGCTTAATTCCACGGGTAAATGAAAAACTGTTTTTT.

The chain links TRBV20-1 to TRBJ2-1, with TRBD2 matching 12 bases. The length of the CDR3 is 14 residues. Germline CDR1 is DFQATT and CDR2 is SNEGSKA (reference sequence). With V trimmed by 3 bases and J by 9 bases, 6 bases remained unmatched. Here the CDR3 DNA reads TGCAGTGCTAGTTCTAGCGGGAGGGCCGGTGAGCAGTTCTTC. Residues: CSASSSGRAGEQFF.

The chain combines TRBV6-5 with TRBJ2-7, with D maybe TRBD2 (5 bases). V dropped 2 bases and J dropped 0 bases, with 14 bases sitting between them. The CDR3 loop spans 16 amino acids. Germline V gene lookup returns CDR1 MNHEY and CDR2 SVGAGI. The CDR3 sequence is CASSYGRGPSSYEQYF. For the CDR3, the DNA is TGTGCCAGCAGTTACGGTCGCGGGCCCAGCTCCTACGAGCAGTACTTC.

CDR3 region: CAWSSDIRRDTQYF. DNA of the CDR3: TGTGCCTGGAGTAGTGACATTCGGAGGGATACGCAGTATTTT. The chain links TRBV30 to TRBJ2-3; D may be TRBD2 (5 bases). Germline values: CDR1 GTSNPN, CDR2 SVGIG (reference sequence). The CDR3 is 14 residues long. Trimming shortened V by 2 bases and J by 6 bases, and 15 bases separated the two germline ends.

The chain links TRBV25-1 to TRBJ2-6, with D maybe TRBD1 (5 bases). The CDR3 consists of 17 residues. Trimming removed 3 bases from V and 0 bases from J, with 12 bases in between. Germline V gives CDR1 MGHDK, CDR2 SYGVNS. The CDR3 DNA reads TGTGCCAGCAGTGACCGACCAGGGAACTCTGGGGCCAACGTCCTGACTTTC. This sequence encodes CASSDRPGNSGANVLTF.

The rearrangement uses TRBV6-2 or TRBV6-3 and TRBJ2-3; D is perhaps TRBD1 (5 bases). CDR1 MNHEY and CDR2 SVGEGT come from the germline V gene. V was trimmed by 0 bases and J by 1 base, leaving 8 bases between them. This CDR3 comprises 15 residues. The DNA of the CDR3 is TGTGCCAGCAGTTACTCGGAGACAGGCACAGATACGCAGTATTTT. It specifies CASSYSETGTDTQYF.

The sample holds one count of this clone. An end of the junction does not agree with germline; a read error may underlie this. The chain is built from TRBV7-9 and TRBJ1-4; no firm D call. Germline V gene data show CDR1 as SEHNR and CDR2 as FQNEAQ (reference sequence). The CDR3 loop spans 14 amino acids. CDR3 nucleotides: TGTGCCAGCAGCTTAGCGCTGGACGGAGGGAAAAGAGAGTTT. Its translation is CASSLALDGGKREF.

The genes are TRBV27 and TRBJ1-2; D ambiguous. CDR3 length: 12 residues. The ends were cut back, 6 bases at V and 4 bases at J, with 9 bases in the middle. The germline V gene encodes CDR1 MNHEY and CDR2 SMNVEV (reference sequence). CDR3 bases: TGTGCCAGCAGGGCCGGGGTCTATGGCTACACCTTC. Protein sequence: CASRAGVYGYTF.

Turning to this clone: The same CDR3 is also encoded by other DNA sequences in this sample. The rearrangement uses TRBV6-5 and TRBJ2-7; D possibly corresponds to TRBD1 (5 bases). This CDR3 is 11 amino acids long. Germline loops: CDR1 MNHEY, CDR2 SVGAGI. V was trimmed by 7 bases and J by 4 bases, leaving 8 bases between them. The CDR3 coding sequence is TGTGCCAGCACCAGGGATTACGAGCAGTACTTC. It yields the protein CASTRDYEQYF.

This clone was detected a few times. The CDR3 DNA follows: TGTGCCAGCAACCCGGGCGGGGGGAGATACGAGCAGTACTTC. This translates into CASNPGGGRYEQYF. The gene calls are TRBV27 and TRBJ2-7, with TRBD2 matching over 8 bases. Germline V gene sequence: CDR1 MNHEY, CDR2 SMNVEV (reference sequence). This CDR3 spans 14 amino acids. Germline trimming cut 7 bases from V and 4 bases from J; bases unmatched to any gene: 9.

V gene TRBV4-2 combines with J gene TRBJ1-2; 11 bases agree with TRBD1. The length of the CDR3 is 15 residues. Germline lookup yields CDR1 LGHNA and CDR2 YNFKEQ. J gave up 4 bases and V 5 bases, and 6 bases lay outside the gene matches. The CDR3 reads CASSYGTGGIYGYTF. The CDR3, as DNA: TGTGCCAGCAGCTACGGGACAGGGGGTATCTATGGCTACACCTTC.

This chain links TRBV6-2 or TRBV6-3 with TRBJ1-5, with a weak D call TRBD1 (5 bases). The CDR3 covers 15 residues. Germline V gives CDR1 MNHEY, CDR2 SVGEGT. V was clipped by 4 bases and J by 0 bases, with 10 bases between them. CDR3 nucleotides: TGTGCCAGCAGTTTACAGGATTATAGCAATCAGCCCCAGCATTTT. It specifies CASSLQDYSNQPQHF.

The V and J genes are TRBV6-5 and TRBJ2-7, with TRBD1 matching over 8 bases. There are 14 residues in the CDR3. CDR1 and CDR2 (germline): MNHEY, SVGAGI. J lost 0 bases, V lost 6 bases, and 4 bases had no gene match. This CDR3 is CASSSDRGSYEQYF. CDR3 bases: TGTGCCAGCAGCTCAGACAGGGGCTCCTACGAGCAGTACTTC.

This clone has a count of ten or more. V is TRBV9 and J is TRBJ2-2, with 7 bases identical to TRBD2. The CDR3 totals 15 residues. CDR1 SGDLS and CDR2 YYNGEE come from the germline V gene. V shed 2 bases and J 6 bases; nucleotides not matched to a gene: 7. Here the CDR3 reads CASSVLAVKAGELFF. CDR3 nucleotides: TGTGCCAGCAGCGTTCTAGCGGTTAAGGCCGGGGAGCTGTTTTTT.

This sequence joins TRBV2 and TRBJ1-5; 8 bases are shared with TRBD1. CDR3 length: 13 residues. In germline, CDR1 is SNHLY, CDR2 FYNNEI. Trimming took 8 bases from V and 5 from J; bases not matched to a gene: 5. CDR3 in amino acids: CASGGTGHQPQHF. In DNA, the CDR3 is TGTGCCAGCGGGGGGACAGGTCATCAGCCCCAGCATTTT.

In its sample, this clone was seen once. V and J are TRBV30 and TRBJ1-1; TRBD1 matches at 7 bases. Germline CDR1 GTSNPN, CDR2 SVGIG (reference sequence). This CDR3 has 16 residues. Germline trimming cut 0 bases from V and 10 bases from J; bases unmatched to any gene: 17. The CDR3 sequence is CAWSVGRRQGGSSAFF. The CDR3 bases are TGTGCCTGGAGTGTTGGAAGGAGGCAGGGGGGTAGTTCAGCTTTCTTT.